What follows is one T cell receptor (beta chain) and its context. Its antigen is currently unknown. Time point of the sample: cycle 4 day 1 (C4D1), after around six weeks of nivolumab. Relapse after autologous stem cell transplantation occurred in every patient, and brentuximab vedotin exposure varied. This record comes from a study of PD-1 blockade in classical Hodgkin lymphoma. Study-level points and caveats: When nivolumab was started under 1 year after ASCT, patients were excluded. Complete responders matched newly diagnosed patients in baseline diversity.

Here immunoSEQ multiplex PCR was the method, and the copy in TCRdb shows in-frame clones only, minus some. The sample holds roughly 50,000 clones, roughly 89% seen once. Germline V gives CDR1 WSHSY, CDR2 SAAADI. This CDR3 is built from 14 residues. The V end was cut by 2 bases, the J end by 1 base, with 6 bases between. The sample consisted of peripheral blood mononuclear cells (PBMCs), taken before the fourth cycle of nivolumab. The sequence was obtained from a human donor with classical Hodgkin lymphoma. The gene calls are TRBV10-2 and TRBJ2-1, with TRBD2 as a possible D gene (6 bases). For the CDR3, the DNA is TGCGCCAGCAGTGAGCGGGAGTCCTACAATGAGCAGTTCTTC. Its protein is CASSERESYNEQFF.